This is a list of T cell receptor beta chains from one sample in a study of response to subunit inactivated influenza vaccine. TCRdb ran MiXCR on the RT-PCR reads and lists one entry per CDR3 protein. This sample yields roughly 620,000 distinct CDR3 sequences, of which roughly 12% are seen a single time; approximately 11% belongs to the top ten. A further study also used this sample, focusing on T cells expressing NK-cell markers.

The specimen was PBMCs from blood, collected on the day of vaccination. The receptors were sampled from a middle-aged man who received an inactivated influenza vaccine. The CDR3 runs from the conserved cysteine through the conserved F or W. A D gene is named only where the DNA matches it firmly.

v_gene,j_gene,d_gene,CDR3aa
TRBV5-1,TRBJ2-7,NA,CASSGTGNRVVPGEQYF
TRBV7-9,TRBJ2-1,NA,CASTLLAASDEQFF
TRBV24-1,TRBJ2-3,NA,CATSDPEGRSGTDTQYF
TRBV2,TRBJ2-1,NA,CAIHEEGWNEQFF
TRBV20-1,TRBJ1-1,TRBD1,CSARGRGLGTEAFF
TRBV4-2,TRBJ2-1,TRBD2,CASSQESSGSNEQFF
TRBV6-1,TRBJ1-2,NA,CASTNRVGNYGYTF
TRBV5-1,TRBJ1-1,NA,CASSPGARLVTEAFF
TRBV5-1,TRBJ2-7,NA,CASQVESSSSYEQYF
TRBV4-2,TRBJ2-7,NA,CASSQEPRAYEQYF
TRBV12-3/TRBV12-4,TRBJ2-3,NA,CASSERVGRTDTQYF
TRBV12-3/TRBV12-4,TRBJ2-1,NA,CASSLTGSSDEQFF
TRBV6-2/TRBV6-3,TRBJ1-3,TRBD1,CASSSIGTGSPGNTIYF
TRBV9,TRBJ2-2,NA,CASSVFLSGDAGELFF
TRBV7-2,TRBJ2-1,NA,CASSLEQGFSYNEQFF
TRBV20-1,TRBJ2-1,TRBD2,CSAESSGSSYNEQFF
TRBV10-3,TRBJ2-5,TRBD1,CAIRGDRGEETQYF
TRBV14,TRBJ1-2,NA,CASSQVPGNYGYTF
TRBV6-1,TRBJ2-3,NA,CASREISRAGLDTQYF
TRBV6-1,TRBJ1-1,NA,CASSLDRRTNTEAFF
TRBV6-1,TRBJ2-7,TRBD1,CASSEPRDRGSSYEQYF
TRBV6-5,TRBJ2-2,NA,CASSYQTTGTGELFF